This T cell receptor beta chain came from a study of blood T cell repertoires in COVID-19. In the original analysis: Amplified reference gene primers provided the basis for estimating nucleated cell counts. Only in-frame clones appear in the TCRdb table, and some are missing; sequencing was by immunoSEQ multiplex PCR. The V and J calls and clone size were taken over from that table, and D and trimming were inferred from the DNA. This table holds over 100,000 clones, about 78% found once. The count of this clone is one. The CDR3 runs to 16 residues. V was pared by 5 bases and J by 0 bases, with 19 bases between. Germline CDR1 and CDR2: SQVTM and ANQGSEA.

The receptor was isolated from a human donor in a cohort sampled during active or convalescent COVID-19. The genes are TRBV29-1 and TRBJ1-1; TRBD1 might be the D (6 bases). The sequenced material came from peripheral blood. DNA for the CDR3: TGCAGCGTTTCTCTAATGCATTGGGACATGAACACTGAAGCTTTCTTT. Amino acids: CSVSLMHWDMNTEAFF.